The rows below give T cell receptor beta chains drawn from one sample of a study of OX40 agonist ivuxolimab in advanced cancers. Method: immunoSEQ multiplex PCR; TCRdb's copy keeps in-frame clones and lacks some. The sample has around 50,000 clones, about 88% seen once; the top ten hold roughly 0.67%. The input for sequencing was CD4+ or CD8+ T cells sorted from blood, taken in a trial of the OX40 agonist ivuxolimab. The source is an adult with an advanced solid tumor such as melanoma, head and neck, liver or kidney cancer. Both conserved end residues are part of each CDR3. D genes are given only for firm matches. Expanded clones get a size class; other rows say once, few or many, or leave the size out.

clone size	V gene	J gene	D gene	CDR3 DNA	CDR3 protein
NA	TRBV6-5	TRBJ2-1	NA	TGTGCCAGCAGTTACCGAGGTTACAATGAGCAGTTCTTC	CASSYRGYNEQFF
once	TRBV29-1	TRBJ2-2	NA	TGCAGCGTTGAAGGTGACAGCTCCCTCTCCGGGGAGCTGTTTTTT	CSVEGDSSLSGELFF
medium-sized	TRBV7-8	TRBJ2-1	TRBD2	TGTGCCAGCAGCTCTACACCGGGACTAGCGGGAAATGAGCAGTTCTTC	CASSSTPGLAGNEQFF
NA	TRBV2	TRBJ2-1	NA	TGTGCCAGCAGTGAAGTTGGTCATGAGCAGTTCTTC	CASSEVGHEQFF
NA	TRBV28	TRBJ1-5	NA	TGTGCCAGCAGTTTCCCCGGTGGACAGCAGCCCCAGCATTTT	CASSFPGGQQPQHF
NA	TRBV7-9	TRBJ1-1	TRBD1	TGTGCCAGCAGCCTGGGACAGGGGTACGACACTGAAGCTTTCTTT	CASSLGQGYDTEAFF
NA	TRBV11-2	TRBJ2-1	NA	TGTGCCAGCAGCACTGGACTCGGCAATGAGCAGTTCTTC	CASSTGLGNEQFF
NA	TRBV18	TRBJ1-2	NA	TGTGCCAGCTCACCAGAGACAGGAGCTTCGGGGGGCTACACCTTC	CASSPETGASGGYTF
NA	TRBV14	TRBJ2-3	TRBD2	TGTGCCAGCAGCCCCATAGCGGGAGGGAGAACAGATACGCAGTATTTT	CASSPIAGGRTDTQYF
NA	TRBV30	TRBJ1-5	NA	TGTGCCTGGAGTGGGGCGGCACTGGGGGATCAGCCCCAGCATTTT	CAWSGAALGDQPQHF
NA	TRBV27	TRBJ2-7	NA	TGTGCCAGCAGTTACAGCGGCTCCTACGAGCAGTACTTC	CASSYSGSYEQYF
NA	TRBV5-1	TRBJ2-7	NA	TGCGCCAGCTCCGGAGGGACTCCCCCCAACGAGCAGTACTTC	CASSGGTPPNEQYF
NA	TRBV29-1	TRBJ2-5	NA	TGCAGCGTTATATGGATTGAGACCCAGTACTTC	CSVIWIETQYF
NA	TRBV6-6	TRBJ2-1	NA	TGTGCCAGCGGAGATGGGCAAAGTGGACGAAATGAGCAGTTCTTC	CASGDGQSGRNEQFF
NA	TRBV10-3	TRBJ1-2	TRBD1	TGTGCCACACTGACAGGGGACTATGGCTACACCTTC	CATLTGDYGYTF
NA	TRBV21-1	TRBJ2-7	NA	TGTGCCAGCAGCAAACTTGGGCGCGAGCAGTACTTC	CASSKLGREQYF
NA	TRBV7-2	TRBJ2-3	TRBD2	TGTGCCAGCAGCTTAGGCCCAAGCGGGAGGGTGGGAGATACGCAGTATTTT	CASSLGPSGRVGDTQYF
NA	TRBV7-9	TRBJ1-3	NA	TGTGCCAGCAGCAACCGACAGGGAAACACCATATATTTT	CASSNRQGNTIYF
few	TRBV11-3	TRBJ2-7	NA	TGTGCCAGCAGCCACATCGTCGGGGGCCTGGAGACCTACGAGCAGTACTTC	CASSHIVGGLETYEQYF
NA	TRBV7-6	TRBJ2-1	TRBD2	TGTGCCAGCAGCTTAGCGTGGGGTAGCGGGAGTACGGCCTCGTACAATGAGCAGTTCTTC	CASSLAWGSGSTASYNEQFF
NA	TRBV28	TRBJ2-5	NA	TGTGCCAGCAGTTTATATTGGGAGACCCAGTACTTC	CASSLYWETQYF
NA	TRBV6-4	TRBJ2-6	NA	TGTGCCAGCAGTGATTACAGTAAGCTAGCTGGGGCCAACGTCCTGACTTTC	CASSDYSKLAGANVLTF
NA	TRBV5-1	TRBJ2-3	NA	TGCGCCAGCAGCTTGGCCGGGAGCACAGATACGCAGTATTTT	CASSLAGSTDTQYF
NA	TRBV7-3	TRBJ2-1	TRBD1	TGTGCCAGCAGCCCGCGCCCGACAGGGTACTCCTACAATGAGCAGTTCTTC	CASSPRPTGYSYNEQFF
few	TRBV7-9	TRBJ1-4	NA	TGTGCCAGCAGCTTAGCGAGGGCGGCTGCAACTAATGAAAAACTGTTTTTT	CASSLARAAATNEKLFF
NA	TRBV4-1	TRBJ1-2	NA	TGCGCCAGCAGCCAAGAACGGGGGACACCTTTTAACTATGGCTACACCTTC	CASSQERGTPFNYGYTF